Listed here is a single TCR beta chain. This clone was seen only a few times. The likely explanation is a read error, given a far larger clone one base away. The data stem from a study of blood T cell repertoires in acute mononucleosis (dated by TCRdb to the early 2020s). Notes on the research overall: Convalescent samples were collected 5 to 8 months after the acute presentation, representing the memory response. The mean blood EBV load was about 3.8 log10 genome copies per million B cells in acute infection and 2.6 at convalescence.

The junction carries 14 bases between V and J, which are trimmed by 0 bases and 2 bases respectively. There are 16 amino acids in the CDR3, from cysteine to phenylalanine inclusive. Only the CDR3 region is kept as DNA, spanning 48 bases read in frame from base 1. Taken from the germline V gene (reference sequence), the CDR1 and CDR2 loops are MNHEY and SMNVEV. Interpreted using the paper, the time point label stands for: convalescence about 6 months (5-8 months) after acute presentation (visit 7). Over primary infection, the study followed CD8 T cell responses to two immunodominant EBV epitopes: BRLF1 109 (YVL-BR) and BMLF1 280 (GLC-BM). Primary EBV infection was taken to be indicated by a positive serum heterophile antibody test and EBV viral capsid antigen-specific IgM. As a first step, magnetic positive selection (MACS) was used to enrich total CD8 T cells from the PBMCs. Live CD3+ CD8+ tetramer+ cells were sorted on a FACSAria III to over 90% purity. Cell sorting used a PE-conjugated tetramer carrying the BMLF1 280-288 peptide. Directly ex vivo after tetramer sorting, the TCR repertoires of EBV epitope-specific CD8 T cells were deep-sequenced at acute infection and at convalescence. Three people aged roughly 18 to 30 with clinical acute infectious mononucleosis and laboratory evidence of primary EBV infection were used as donors. Heparinized peripheral blood was collected when donors presented clinically with mononucleosis symptoms and again about 6 months afterward. Ficoll-Paque density gradient centrifugation was used to isolate PBMCs.

Total RNA from at least 9,500 sorted tetramer+ CD8 T cells was reverse transcribed into cDNA for TCR profiling. CDR3 regions were amplified by PCR with primers annealing to V and J regions, adding unique molecular identifiers to track templates. TCRalpha and TCRbeta chains were profiled using the immunoSEQ platform, including its sequencing and error-correction standards. The authors' pipeline ran thus. Clonal copy numbers were corrected for sequencing and PCR errors, and CDR3s were defined according to IMGT conventions. Analysis was limited to productive rearrangements and used immunoSEQ Analyzer versions 2.0 and 3.0, and gene-pairing frequencies were further processed in Microsoft Excel. V-J pairings were visualized as Circos plots, and CDR3 motifs were found with MEME plus a custom motifSearch program. The OLGA algorithm was used to calculate the probability of generation of TCR sequences. Clonotypes seen at both visits were designated persistent, clonotypes seen only acutely were designated nonpersistent, and clonotypes seen only at convalescence were designated de novo. Any amino acid clonotype used by more than one donor was defined as a public TCR. The immuneACCESS repertoire file appears here via TCRdb, limited to in-frame rearrangements. These files lack a portion of the clones; in checked studies, under half of the deficit traces to unresolved V genes, and the cause of the others is not known. Clonal size and the V and J genes are those of that table, whereas D and trimming came from the DNA. The table for this sample lists 1,500 to 2,000 clones; around 25% of them were counted only once. The ten largest clones represent around 25% of the sample.

General study outcomes and caveats: Only approximately 9.2% of unique acute clonotypes persisted into convalescence, yet these made up most of the response; new diverse de novo clonotypes seemingly replaced the rest. Both chains seemed to play a part in GLC-BM selection, with public TCRbeta motifs on BV14-BJ2 and BV20-BJ1 appearing together with a TCRalpha motif on AV5-AJ31. The low acute-to-convalescent clonotype overlap might be partly explained by sampling error, because only a fraction of each donor's blood was analyzed. Only a few donors were included in the cohort, so group averages were based on very few individuals.

The receptor chain draws on TRBV27 and TRBJ2-7; the D gene is perhaps TRBD2, from 6 matching bases. The sequenced sample was EBV GLC epitope tetramer+ CD8+ T cells sorted from PBMCs, obtained during convalescence from infectious mononucleosis. What the cell subset or site label conveys for this sample: CD8 T cells binding tetramer with EBV BMLF1 280-288 peptide (GLC-BM). This TCR derives from a woman between 18 and 29 years old with infectious mononucleosis caused by EBV. The CDR3 region has the sequence CASSLSIAASAYEQYF. The DNA sequence is given as TGTGCCAGCAGTTTATCGATAGCGGCTTCAGCCTACGAGCAGTACTTC.